This passage covers 11 T cell receptor beta chains from one sample sequenced in a study of STAT5B mutations in CD4+ large granular lymphocyte leukemia. TCRdb's copy holds only in-frame clones and misses some; the assay was immunoSEQ multiplex PCR. The data show approximately 30,000 clones, 68% seen once. Sequencing used CD4+ T cells from blood buffy coats. The receptors derive from a human donor in good health.

The V gene is TRBV5-6, the J gene TRBJ2-1; 8 bases are a match to TRBD2. Germline V gives CDR1 SGHDT, CDR2 YYEEEE. The CDR3 covers 13 residues. The ends lost 7 bases at V and 6 bases at J; junction bases unmatched: 6. The CDR3 sequence: CASRGRGANEQFF. The DNA for the CDR3 is TGTGCCAGCCGGGGGCGGGGGGCCAATGAGCAGTTCTTC. The entire variable domain, with the rest obtained from reference TRBV5-6 and TRBJ2-1, is as follows: DAGVTQSPTHLIKTRGQQVTLRCSPKSGHDTVSWYQQALGQGPQFIFQYYEEEERQRGNFPDRFSGHQFPNYSSELNVNALLLGDSALYLCASRGRGANEQFFGPGTRLTVL.

The rearrangement uses TRBV11-3 and TRBJ1-5; no reliable D call. V gave up 2 bases and J gave up 3 bases, with 23 bases separating them. CDR1 and CDR2 from the germline V gene are SGHNT and YENEEA. The CDR3 has 19 amino acids. The CDR3 reads CASSLCGRLFPRINQPQHF. Here the CDR3 DNA reads TGTGCCAGCAGCTTATGTGGCAGATTGTTCCCACGGATCAATCAGCCCCAGCATTTT.

V is TRBV11-3 and J is TRBJ1-2, with TRBD1 matching over 8 bases. Germline V gives CDR1 SGHNT, CDR2 YENEEA. CDR3 length: 16 residues. V shed 7 bases, J shed 0 bases, and the junction held 10 bases outside the gene matches. The CDR3 nucleotides are TGTGCCAGCACCCCCCGACAGGGGCGGCCTAACTATGGCTACACCTTC. Translating gives CASTPRQGRPNYGYTF. The entire variable domain, with the rest obtained from reference TRBV11-3 and TRBJ1-2, is as follows: EAGVVQSPRYKIIEKKQPVAFWCNPISGHNTLYWYLQNLGQGPELLIRYENEEAVDDSQLPKDRFSAERLKGVDSTLKIQPAELGDSAVYLCASTPRQGRPNYGYTFGSGTRLTVV.

The J gene is TRBJ2-1, the V gene TRBV2; 8 nucleotides line up with TRBD2. The CDR3 runs 14 residues. Germline CDR1 and CDR2: SNHLY and FYNNEI. The CDR3 DNA sequence: TGTGCAAACTCCGGGGGGGCCCGAGTCAATGAGCAGTTCTTC. Its translation is CANSGGARVNEQFF.

The genes are TRBV11-3 and TRBJ2-4; a possible D gene is TRBD2 (6 bases). The CDR3 runs 14 residues. CDR1 is SGHNT, CDR2 YENEEA, per germline. The V gene lost 1 base and the J gene lost 8 bases, with 12 bases spanning the gap. The CDR3 is CASSLVGGPHIQYF. The CDR3 region has the DNA TGTGCCAGCAGCTTAGTCGGGGGTCCCCACATTCAGTACTTC.

The rearrangement uses TRBV10-3 and TRBJ1-5, with D possibly TRBD1 on 6 matching bases. Germline CDR1 ENHRY, CDR2 SYGVKD. CDR3 length: 16 amino acids. The V end was cut by 0 bases, the J end by 5 bases, with 14 bases between. The CDR3 nucleotides read TGTGCCATCAGTGAGTCGGGCCCCTCAGGGGATCAGCCCCAGCATTTT. This gives the protein CAISESGPSGDQPQHF.

This clone has just a few counts. CDR3 loop: CASSVNYEQYF. CDR3 nucleotide sequence: TGTGCCAGCAGCGTGAACTACGAGCAGTACTTC. J is TRBJ2-7 and V is TRBV7-2; unclear D gene. From germline, CDR1 is SGHTA and CDR2 FQGNSA. There are 11 residues in the CDR3. V was shortened by 5 bases and J by 3 bases, with 5 bases between the two germline ends.

As concerns this clone: At one end the junction does not follow the germline gene, possibly because of a read error. V is TRBV14 and J is TRBJ1-2; D ambiguous. The CDR3 extends over 11 amino acids. Germline assignment: CDR1 SGHDN and CDR2 FVKESK. In nucleotides, the CDR3 is TGTGCCAGCAGCCAAGAAACGGGCGGGCCCTTC. Its translation is CASSQETGGPF.

This clone was counted a few times. The V gene is TRBV5-4, the J gene TRBJ2-1, with 7 bases identical to TRBD2. The ends lost 4 bases at V and 9 bases at J; junction bases unmatched: 7. This CDR3 contains 13 residues. The germline V gene has CDR1 SGHNT and CDR2 YYREEE (reference sequence). The CDR3 loop reads CASSSTREGEQFF. As DNA, the CDR3 is TGTGCCAGCAGCAGCACGAGGGAGGGTGAGCAGTTCTTC.

This chain uses TRBV7-3 with TRBJ2-7, with 10 bases matching TRBD1. The length of the CDR3 is 15 residues. The germline CDR1 and CDR2 sequences are SGHTA and FQGTGA. Trimming took 0 bases from V and 4 from J; bases not matched to a gene: 3. The CDR3 coding sequence is TGTGCCAGCAGCTTAACAGGGGACAGGGGTTACGAGCAGTACTTC. Translating gives CASSLTGDRGYEQYF. Using reference TRBV7-3 and TRBJ2-7 for the parts outside the CDR3, the full variable domain is GAGVSQTPSNKVTEKGKYVELRCDPISGHTALYWYRQSLGQGPEFLIYFQGTGAADDSGLPNDRFFAVRPEGSVSTLKIQRTERGDSAVYLCASSLTGDRGYEQYFGPGTRLTVT.

This chain uses TRBV25-1 with TRBJ2-1; 9 bases match TRBD1. The CDR3 covers 18 residues. With 1 base clipped from V and 3 bases from J, the junction kept 10 bases outside the gene matches. The germline V gene encodes CDR1 MGHDK and CDR2 SYGVNS. CDR3 sequence (DNA): TGTGCCAGCAGTGAATCCTCCCCGGGACAGGGTAACTACAATGAGCAGTTCTTC. This sequence encodes CASSESSPGQGNYNEQFF.